These 24 T cell receptor beta chains were all obtained from the same sample, sequenced in a study of response to subunit inactivated influenza vaccine. TCRdb recomputed calls from the RT-PCR reads with MiXCR, one row per CDR3 protein. This repertoire shows around 570,000 distinct CDR3 sequences, about 11% found once; its top ten account for 8% to 13%. These records were also assigned to another study, of T cells expressing NK-cell markers. As that study records: The cDNA for TCR beta came from 5'RACE template switching with UMIs.

The sequences come from PBMCs from blood, collected on the day of vaccination. The source of these receptors is a man aged 50 or older who received an inactivated influenza vaccine.

J is TRBJ2-5 and V is TRBV2; tentative D call: TRBD1 (6 bases). The V gene's germline CDR1 is SNHLY and CDR2 FYNNEI. The V and J ends lost 7 bases and 2 bases respectively, with 11 bases between them. The CDR3 loop spans 13 amino acids. Here the CDR3 reads CASNIDRQETQYF. The CDR3 bases are TGTGCCAGCAACATCGACAGGCAAGAGACCCAGTACTTC.

The chain's CDR3 is CSVGGLAGGGPDTQYF. The CDR3 DNA reads as TGCAGCGTTGGTGGACTAGCGGGAGGAGGGCCAGATACGCAGTATTTT. The V and J genes are TRBV29-1 and TRBJ2-3, with 14 bases lining up with TRBD2. The CDR3 extends over 16 amino acids. The V segment lost 4 bases and the J segment 4 bases; nucleotides outside the gene matches: 7. Germline loops: CDR1 SQVTM, CDR2 ANQGSEA.

This clonotype showed up just a few times. The V gene is TRBV4-1, the J gene TRBJ2-4; TRBD1 agrees at 7 bases. There are 17 residues in the CDR3. CDR1 and CDR2 from the germline V gene are MGHRA and YSYEKL. Losses at the gene ends were 0 bases for V and 0 bases for J; bases not matched to a gene: 5. The DNA for the CDR3 is TGCGCCAGCAGCCAAGAACCACAGGGGCTAGCCAAAAACATTCAGTACTTC. Its protein is CASSQEPQGLAKNIQYF.

The chain combines TRBV20-1 with TRBJ2-7; 7 bases map to TRBD2. The CDR3 covers 13 residues. The J segment lost 2 bases and the V segment lost 6 bases, leaving 7 bases of the junction unmatched. The germline V gene has CDR1 DFQATT and CDR2 SNEGSKA (reference sequence). CDR3 amino acids: CSATGLPPYEQYF. The CDR3 DNA reads as TGCAGTGCCACGGGACTACCCCCCTACGAGCAGTACTTC.

This chain connects TRBV3-1 to TRBJ2-1; 9 nucleotides match TRBD2. The CDR3 runs 14 residues. Germline CDR1 LGHDT, CDR2 YNNKEL (reference sequence). V lost 4 bases to trimming and J lost 13 bases; unmatched junction nucleotides: 11. The CDR3, as DNA: TGTGCCAGCAGCCCTCCCGGGACTAGCATTCCCCAGTTCTTC. This sequence encodes CASSPPGTSIPQFF.

The rearrangement uses TRBV5-1 and TRBJ2-1; 11 nucleotides line up with TRBD2. Looked up from germline, CDR1 is SGHRS and CDR2 is YFSETQ. The ends lost 9 bases at V and 6 bases at J; junction bases unmatched: 20. The length of the CDR3 is 18 residues. CDR3 bases: TGCGCCACCCAGCTTGGATTTTCTAGCGGGGGGTTCATCAATGAGCAGTTCTTC. Residues: CATQLGFSSGGFINEQFF.

This clonotype was detected only a few times. The chain combines TRBV29-1 with TRBJ2-7, with 7 bases matching TRBD2. CDR3 length: 15 residues. The germline V gene encodes CDR1 SQVTM and CDR2 ANQGSEA. Trimming removed 2 bases from V and 5 bases from J; junction bases left unmatched: 12. CDR3 sequence: CSVESQSGRADEQYF. The CDR3 region has the DNA TGCAGCGTTGAATCCCAGTCAGGGAGGGCTGACGAGCAGTACTTC.

In its sample, this clonotype was seen a few times. The chain recombines TRBV7-7 with TRBJ2-3, with D possibly TRBD2 on 6 matching bases. Germline values: CDR1 SSHAT, CDR2 FNYEAQ (reference sequence). The CDR3 sequence is 15 residues long. The V end was cut by 6 bases, the J end by 4 bases, with 17 bases between. As DNA, the CDR3 is TGTGCCAGCAGTTTATTCGGCGGGACTGCAGATACGCAGTATTTT. This sequence encodes CASSLFGGTADTQYF. The variable domain in full, with the rest retrieved from reference TRBV7-7 and TRBJ2-3, is GAGVSQSPRYKVTKRGQDVTLRCDPISSHATLYWYQQALGQGPEFLTYFNYEAQPDKSGLPSDRFSAERPEGSISTLTIQRTEQRDSAMYRCASSLFGGTADTQYFGPGTRLTVL.

This clonotype appeared many times. The V gene is TRBV7-6, the J gene TRBJ2-3; D is uncertain. V was trimmed by 4 bases and J by 4 bases, leaving 15 bases between them. The CDR3 runs 15 residues. Per germline, CDR1 SGHVS and CDR2 FNYEAQ. The CDR3 nucleotides read TGTGCCAGCAGCTCCTTAGTGAGCGTATCAGATACGCAGTATTTT. Its protein is CASSSLVSVSDTQYF.

This clonotype was counted a few times. This chain joins TRBV5-1 and TRBJ2-3, with 9 bases identical to TRBD1. In germline, CDR1 is SGHRS, CDR2 YFSETQ. The J segment lost 4 bases and the V segment lost 3 bases, leaving 6 bases of the junction unmatched. There are 15 residues in the CDR3. The CDR3 DNA sequence: TGCGCCAGCAGCTCCCAGGGACAGGGAGCAGATACGCAGTATTTT. It translates to CASSSQGQGADTQYF. The full variable domain, completed using reference TRBV5-1 and TRBJ2-3, is KAGVTQTPRYLIKTRGQQVTLSCSPISGHRSVSWYQQTPGQGLQFLFEYFSETQRNKGNFPGRFSGRQFSNSRSEMNVSTLELGDSALYLCASSSQGQGADTQYFGPGTRLTVL.

This clonotype was detected only a few times. The chain uses TRBV6-5 and TRBJ1-1, with 10 bases that match TRBD1. The CDR3 loop spans 17 amino acids. J was trimmed by 4 bases and V by 3 bases; bases with no gene match: 11. Per germline, CDR1 MNHEY and CDR2 SVGAGI. This chain's CDR3 is CASSYTGTGAGGTEAFF. CDR3 DNA sequence: TGTGCCAGCAGTTATACCGGGACAGGGGCTGGGGGCACTGAAGCTTTCTTT.

This clonotype was seen at least ten times. V and J are TRBV6-5 and TRBJ2-7; 8 nucleotides match TRBD2. CDR3 length: 15 residues. Trimming at V came to 0 bases and at J to 5 bases, leaving 6 bases not matched to a gene. Germline-derived CDR1 and CDR2 are MNHEY and SVGAGI. The CDR3 reads CASSYSIGRDHEQYF. CDR3 bases: TGTGCCAGCAGTTACTCGATCGGGAGGGACCACGAGCAGTACTTC.

This clonotype has ten or more counts. The chain employs TRBV7-2 and TRBJ2-3; 8 nucleotides line up with TRBD2. Germline V gives CDR1 SGHTA, CDR2 FQGNSA. The ends lost 1 base at V and 3 bases at J; junction bases unmatched: 6. CDR3 length equals 16 residues. The CDR3 is CASSLVAGGITDTQYF. CDR3 DNA: TGTGCCAGCAGCTTAGTCGCGGGAGGTATTACAGATACGCAGTATTTT. The full variable domain, rest sourced from reference TRBV7-2 and TRBJ2-3, is GAGVSQSPSNKVTEKGKDVELRCDPISGHTALYWYRQSLGQGLEFLIYFQGNSAPDKSGLPSDRFSAERTGGSVSTLTIQRTQQEDSAVYLCASSLVAGGITDTQYFGPGTRLTVL.

V and J are TRBV3-1 and TRBJ1-1, with a tentative D call TRBD1 (5 bases). This CDR3 comprises 14 residues. Deletions cut 5 bases from V and 1 base from J, with 11 bases between. Germline V lookup: CDR1 LGHDT, CDR2 YNNKEL (reference sequence). The CDR3 here is CASSSGLKNTEAFF. CDR3 sequence (DNA): TGTGCCAGCAGCTCGGGACTCAAGAACACTGAAGCTTTCTTT.

In regard to this clonotype: A read error is possible here, since a much larger clone lies one base away. The chain links TRBV16 to TRBJ1-5; D uncertain. Germline assignment: CDR1 KGHSY and CDR2 FQNENV. This CDR3 region has 13 residues. V was trimmed by 6 bases and J by 0 bases, leaving 6 bases between them. DNA of the CDR3: TGTGCCAGCAGAATCGGTAGCAATCAGCCCCAGCATTTT. It is translated as CASRIGSNQPQHF.

This clonotype has at least ten counts. V and J are TRBV28 and TRBJ2-1; D is perhaps TRBD1 (6 bases). V shed 8 bases and J shed 9 bases, with 17 bases lying between them. This CDR3 contains 13 residues. Germline values: CDR1 MDHEN, CDR2 SYDVKM. The CDR3 coding sequence is TGTGCCAGCCTGGCCGGGACCAGGGGTGAGCAGTTCTTC. It is translated as CASLAGTRGEQFF.

CDR3 coding DNA: TGTGCCAGCAGTTTAAACAGAGCACTAAACACCGGGGAGCTGTTTTTT. The encoded protein is CASSLNRALNTGELFF. The chain links TRBV27 to TRBJ2-2; D is uncertain. Germline loops: CDR1 MNHEY, CDR2 SMNVEV (reference sequence). V was trimmed by 2 bases and J by 2 bases, leaving 12 bases between them. This CDR3 contains 16 residues.

This clonotype was seen at least ten times. CDR3 in DNA: TGCAGTGCTAGGGTACCTATAAACATTCAGTACTTC. Protein product: CSARVPINIQYF. The V call is TRBV20-1, the J call TRBJ2-4; no firm D call. CDR3 length: 12 amino acids. CDR1 and CDR2 from the germline V gene are DFQATT and SNEGSKA (reference sequence). V was shortened by 3 bases and J by 6 bases, with 9 bases between the two germline ends.

This clonotype was detected ten times or more. The rearrangement links TRBV4-3 to TRBJ2-4; D gene ambiguous. CDR1 LGHNA and CDR2 YSLEER come from the germline V gene. Trimming shortened V by 0 bases and J by 6 bases, and 9 bases separated the two germline ends. This CDR3 spans 14 amino acids. The CDR3 region has the DNA TGCGCCAGCAGCCAAGATACATCCCCAAACATTCAGTACTTC. Protein product: CASSQDTSPNIQYF.

The chain's CDR3 is CASSYTGYSGNTIYF. CDR3 in DNA: TGTGCCAGCAGTTACACCGGATACTCTGGAAACACCATATATTTT. The chain employs TRBV6-2 or TRBV6-3 and TRBJ1-3; D call uncertain. This CDR3 spans 15 amino acids. V gave up 2 bases and J gave up 0 bases, with 8 bases separating them. CDR1 and CDR2 (germline): MNHEY, SVGEGT.

A remark on this clonotype: At one end, the junction sequence differs from germline, possibly due to a read error. The chain carries TRBV7-9 and TRBJ1-1, with no clear D. This CDR3 is 15 amino acids long. Germline lookup yields CDR1 SEHNR and CDR2 FQNEAQ (reference sequence). DNA of the CDR3: TGTGTCAGCAGCAAAAGTAGTATAATGAACACTGAAGCTTTCTTT. This gives the protein CVSSKSSIMNTEAFF.

The rearrangement joins TRBV3-1 to TRBJ2-6; 7 bases match TRBD2. The CDR3 length is 17 residues. V lost 10 bases, J lost 0 bases, and 12 bases stayed unmatched. In germline, CDR1 is LGHDT, CDR2 YNNKEL (reference sequence). This CDR3 is CATSKQGGISGANVLTF. Written as DNA, the CDR3 is TGTGCCACCTCCAAGCAGGGAGGGATCTCTGGGGCCAACGTCCTGACTTTC.

This clonotype was observed many times. The chain recombines TRBV5-1 with TRBJ1-5; no definite D call. Trimming removed 4 bases at V and 3 bases at J, with 8 bases between. Germline CDR1 SGHRS, CDR2 YFSETQ. The CDR3 loop spans 13 amino acids. In DNA, the CDR3 is TGCGCCAGCAGCACCACGTACAATCAGCCCCAGCATTTT. Protein: CASSTTYNQPQHF.

This chain uses TRBV7-2 with TRBJ2-1; weak D call: TRBD2 (6 bases). Germline V gene data show CDR1 as SGHTA and CDR2 as FQGNSA. Trimming pared 5 bases from V and 4 bases from J, leaving 12 bases between. The length of the CDR3 is 14 residues. The CDR3 here is CASSDPGLYNEQFF. The CDR3 DNA is TGTGCCAGCAGCGATCCGGGACTTTACAATGAGCAGTTCTTC.